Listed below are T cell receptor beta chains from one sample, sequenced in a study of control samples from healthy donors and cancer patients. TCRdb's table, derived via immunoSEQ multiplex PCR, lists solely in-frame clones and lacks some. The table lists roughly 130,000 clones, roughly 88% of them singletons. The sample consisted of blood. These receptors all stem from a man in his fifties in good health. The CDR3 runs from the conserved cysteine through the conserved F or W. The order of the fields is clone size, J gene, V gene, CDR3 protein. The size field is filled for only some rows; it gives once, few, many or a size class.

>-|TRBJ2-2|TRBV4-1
CASSQELLVGSTGELFF
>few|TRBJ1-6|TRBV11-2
CASSPQRVGQRGYNSPLHF
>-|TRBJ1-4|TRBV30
CAWSGGIEKLFF
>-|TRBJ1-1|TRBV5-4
CASSSGQIMNTEAFF
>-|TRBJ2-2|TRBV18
CASSQQGSGELFF
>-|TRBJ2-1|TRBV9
CASSLRPGQGVEGEQFF
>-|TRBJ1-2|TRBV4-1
CASSQGEQGGRYYGYTF
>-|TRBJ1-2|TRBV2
CASRGLQGARGYTF
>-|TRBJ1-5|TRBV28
CASSLRTWDQPQHF
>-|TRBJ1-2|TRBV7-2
CASSLGQLIGYTF
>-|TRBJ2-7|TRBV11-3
CASSRLNSGGKYEQYF
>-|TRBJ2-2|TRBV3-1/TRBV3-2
CASSNSGGATGELFF
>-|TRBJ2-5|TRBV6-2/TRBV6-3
CASSYQQVQETQYF
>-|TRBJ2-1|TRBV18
CASSRGGQNNEQFF
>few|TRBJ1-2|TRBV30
CAWSQYRRNYGYTF
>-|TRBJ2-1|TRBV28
CASSLPSGGPYNEQFF
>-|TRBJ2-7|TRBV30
CAAGRDSYEQYF
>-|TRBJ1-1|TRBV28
CASKTGGRDTEAFF
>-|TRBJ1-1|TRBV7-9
CASSSPRQLEAFF
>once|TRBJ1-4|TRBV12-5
CASGLVLDRGSEKLFF
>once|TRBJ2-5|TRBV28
CASRPMGSQETQYF
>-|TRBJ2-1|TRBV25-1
CASSPRQPMYNEQFF
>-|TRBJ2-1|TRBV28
CASSVGYNEQFF
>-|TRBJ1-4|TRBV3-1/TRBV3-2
CASSQAGKLFF
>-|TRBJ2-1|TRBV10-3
CAIKGQGSYNEQFF
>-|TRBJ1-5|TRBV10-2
CASSETGDQPQHF
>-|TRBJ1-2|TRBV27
CASSFSGIYGYTF
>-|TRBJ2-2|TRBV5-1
CASNLPSAGGPQTGELFF
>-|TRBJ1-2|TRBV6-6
CASTTTLTANYGYTF
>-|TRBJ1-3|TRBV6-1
CASSALWGAAGVAGNTIYF
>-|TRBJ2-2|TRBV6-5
CASSYSLGAGGELFF
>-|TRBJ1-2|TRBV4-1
CASSQERGGGYGYTF
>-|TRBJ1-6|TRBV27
CASSPQGGLYNSPLHF
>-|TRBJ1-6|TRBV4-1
CASSQGQTSYNSPLHF
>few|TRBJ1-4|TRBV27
CASSSIISTGLNEKLFF
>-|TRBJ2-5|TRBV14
CASSGGFQETQYF
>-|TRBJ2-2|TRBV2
CASSGRLTGGTGELFF